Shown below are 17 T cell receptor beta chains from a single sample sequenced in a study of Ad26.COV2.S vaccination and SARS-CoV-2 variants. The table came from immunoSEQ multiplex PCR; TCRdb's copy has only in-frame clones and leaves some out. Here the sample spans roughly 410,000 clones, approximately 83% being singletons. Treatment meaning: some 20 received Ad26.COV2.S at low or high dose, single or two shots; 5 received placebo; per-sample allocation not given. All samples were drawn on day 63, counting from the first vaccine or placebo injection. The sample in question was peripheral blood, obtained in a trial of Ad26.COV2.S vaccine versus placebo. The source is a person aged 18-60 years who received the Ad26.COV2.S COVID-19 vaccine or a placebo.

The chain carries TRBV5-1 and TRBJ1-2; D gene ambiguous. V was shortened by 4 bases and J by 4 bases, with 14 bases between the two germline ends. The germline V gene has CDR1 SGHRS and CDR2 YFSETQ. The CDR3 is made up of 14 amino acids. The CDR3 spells CASSRDGEIYGYTF. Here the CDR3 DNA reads TGCGCCAGCAGCAGGGATGGGGAGATCTATGGCTACACCTTC.

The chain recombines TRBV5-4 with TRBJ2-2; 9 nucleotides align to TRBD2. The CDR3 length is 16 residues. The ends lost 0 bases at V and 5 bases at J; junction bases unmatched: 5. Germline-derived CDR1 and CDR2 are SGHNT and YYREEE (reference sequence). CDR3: CASSLGSGSFTGELFF. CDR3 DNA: TGTGCCAGCAGCTTGGGTAGCGGGAGTTTTACCGGGGAGCTGTTTTTT.

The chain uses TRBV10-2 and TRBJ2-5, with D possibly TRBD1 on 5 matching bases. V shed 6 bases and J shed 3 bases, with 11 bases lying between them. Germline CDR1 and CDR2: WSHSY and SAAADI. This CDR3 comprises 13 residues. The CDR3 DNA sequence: TGCGCCAGCAGGCCCCAGGGTAAAGAGACCCAGTACTTC. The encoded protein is CASRPQGKETQYF.

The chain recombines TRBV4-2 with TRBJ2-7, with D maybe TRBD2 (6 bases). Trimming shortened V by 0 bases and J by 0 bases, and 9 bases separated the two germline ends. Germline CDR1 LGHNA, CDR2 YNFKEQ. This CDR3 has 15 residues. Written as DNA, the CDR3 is TGTGCCAGCAGCCAAGATAGCGGAAGCTCCTACGAGCAGTACTTC. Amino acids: CASSQDSGSSYEQYF.

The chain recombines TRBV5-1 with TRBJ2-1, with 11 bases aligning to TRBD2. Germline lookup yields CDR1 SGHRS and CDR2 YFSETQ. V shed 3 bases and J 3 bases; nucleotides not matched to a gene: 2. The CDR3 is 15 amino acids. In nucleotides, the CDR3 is TGCGCCAGCAGCTGGGGACTAGCGGACTACAATGAGCAGTTCTTC. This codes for CASSWGLADYNEQFF.

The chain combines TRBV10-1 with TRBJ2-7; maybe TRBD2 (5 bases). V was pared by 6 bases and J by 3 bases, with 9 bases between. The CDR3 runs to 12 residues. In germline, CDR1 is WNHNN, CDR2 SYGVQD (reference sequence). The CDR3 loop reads CASSGLCYEQYF. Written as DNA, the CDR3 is TGCGCCAGCAGCGGACTTTGCTACGAGCAGTACTTC.

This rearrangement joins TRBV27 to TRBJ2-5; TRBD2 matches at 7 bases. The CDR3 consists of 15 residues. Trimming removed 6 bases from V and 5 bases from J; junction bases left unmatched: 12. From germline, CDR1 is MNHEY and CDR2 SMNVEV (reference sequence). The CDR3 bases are TGTGCCAGCAGCCGGACTAGTGGGGGTTGGGAGACCCAGTACTTC. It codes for CASSRTSGGWETQYF.

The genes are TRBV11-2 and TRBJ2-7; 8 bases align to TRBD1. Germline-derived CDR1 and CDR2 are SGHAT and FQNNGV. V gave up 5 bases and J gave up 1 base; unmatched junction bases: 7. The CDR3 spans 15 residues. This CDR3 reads CASSQGQVYSYEQYF. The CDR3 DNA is TGTGCCAGCAGCCAGGGACAGGTGTATTCCTACGAGCAGTACTTC.

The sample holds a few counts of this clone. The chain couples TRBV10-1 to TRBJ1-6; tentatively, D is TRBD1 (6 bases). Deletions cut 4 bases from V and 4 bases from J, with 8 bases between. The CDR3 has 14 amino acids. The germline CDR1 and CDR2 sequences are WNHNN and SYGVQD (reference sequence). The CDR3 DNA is TGCGCCAGCAGTGGTACAGGGTATAATTCACCCCTCCACTTT. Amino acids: CASSGTGYNSPLHF.

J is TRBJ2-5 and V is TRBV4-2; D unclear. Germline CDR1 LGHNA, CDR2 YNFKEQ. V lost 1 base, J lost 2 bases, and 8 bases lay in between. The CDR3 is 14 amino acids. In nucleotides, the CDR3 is TGTGCCAGCAGCCAAGCGATGGGGCAAGAGACCCAGTACTTC. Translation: CASSQAMGQETQYF.

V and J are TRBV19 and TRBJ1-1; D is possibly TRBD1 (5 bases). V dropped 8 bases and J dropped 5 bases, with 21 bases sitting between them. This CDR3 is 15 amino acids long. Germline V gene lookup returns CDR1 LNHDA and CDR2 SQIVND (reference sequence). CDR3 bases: TGTGCCAGTGACTCCCGGCACAGGCCTAGGACTGAAGCTTTCTTT. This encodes CASDSRHRPRTEAFF.

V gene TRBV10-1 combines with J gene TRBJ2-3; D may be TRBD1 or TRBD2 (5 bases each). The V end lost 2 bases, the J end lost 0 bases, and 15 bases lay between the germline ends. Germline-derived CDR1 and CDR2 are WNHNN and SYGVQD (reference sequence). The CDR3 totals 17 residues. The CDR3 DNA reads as TGCGCCAGCAGTGAGGGGGGACCATCCTCTAGCACAGATACGCAGTATTTT. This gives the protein CASSEGGPSSSTDTQYF.

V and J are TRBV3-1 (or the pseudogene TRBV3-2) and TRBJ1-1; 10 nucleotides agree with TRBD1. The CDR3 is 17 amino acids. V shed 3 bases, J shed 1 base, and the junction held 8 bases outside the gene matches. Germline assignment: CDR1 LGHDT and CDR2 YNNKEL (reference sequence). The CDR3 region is CASSHRDRGIQNTEAFF. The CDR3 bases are TGTGCCAGCAGCCACCGGGACAGGGGAATCCAGAACACTGAAGCTTTCTTT.

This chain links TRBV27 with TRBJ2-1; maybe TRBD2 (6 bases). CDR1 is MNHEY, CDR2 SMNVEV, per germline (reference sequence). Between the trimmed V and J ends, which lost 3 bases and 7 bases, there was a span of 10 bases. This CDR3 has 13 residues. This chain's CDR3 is CASSFLAANEQFF. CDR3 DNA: TGTGCCAGCAGTTTCTTAGCGGCTAATGAGCAGTTCTTC.

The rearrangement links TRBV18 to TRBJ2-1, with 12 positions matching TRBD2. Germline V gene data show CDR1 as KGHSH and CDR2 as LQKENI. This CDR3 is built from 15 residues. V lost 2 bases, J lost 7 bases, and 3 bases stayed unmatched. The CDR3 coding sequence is TGTGCCAGCTCACCATGGACTAGCGGGATTAATGAGCAGTTCTTC. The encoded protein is CASSPWTSGINEQFF. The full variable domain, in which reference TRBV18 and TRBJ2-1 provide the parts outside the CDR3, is NAGVMQNPRHLVRRRGQEARLRCSPMKGHSHVYWYRQLPEEGLKFMVYLQKENIIDESGMPKERFSAEFPKEGPSILRIQQVVRGDSAAYFCASSPWTSGINEQFFGPGTRLTVL.

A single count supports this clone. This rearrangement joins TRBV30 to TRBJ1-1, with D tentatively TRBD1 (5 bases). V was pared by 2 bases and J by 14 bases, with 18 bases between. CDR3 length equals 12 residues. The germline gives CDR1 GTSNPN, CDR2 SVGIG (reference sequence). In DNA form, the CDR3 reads TGTGCCTGGAGTAGGACAACGGGGCAGGGCTTCTTT. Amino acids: CAWSRTTGQGFF. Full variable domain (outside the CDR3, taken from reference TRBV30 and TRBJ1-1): SQTIHQWPATLVQPVGSPLSLECTVEGTSNPNLYWYRQAAGRGLQLLFYSVGIGQISSEVPQNLSASRPQDRQFILSSKKLLLSDSGFYLCAWSRTTGQGFFGQGTRLTVV.

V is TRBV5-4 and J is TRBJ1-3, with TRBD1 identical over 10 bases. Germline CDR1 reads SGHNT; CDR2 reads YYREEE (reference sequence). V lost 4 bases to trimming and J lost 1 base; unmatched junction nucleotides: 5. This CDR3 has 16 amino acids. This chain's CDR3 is CASSEGQGLSGNTIYF. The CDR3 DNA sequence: TGTGCCAGCAGCGAGGGACAGGGGCTTTCTGGAAACACCATATATTTT.